The rows below give T cell receptor beta chains drawn from one sample of a study of blood T cell repertoires in COVID-19. TCRdb's copy holds only in-frame clones and misses some; the assay was immunoSEQ multiplex PCR. The table records about 74,000 clones, around 88% of them present only once. The sample comprised peripheral blood. The receptor set was obtained from a woman aged 80 or over with active or convalescent COVID-19. Each CDR3 is given with its conserved first and last residue. D genes are given only for firm matches. A row's size may be missing; if present it is once, few, many or a size class.

clone size	D gene	J gene	V gene	CDR3 protein	CDR3 DNA
once	-	TRBJ2-7	TRBV30	CAWSPGLSSYEQYF	TGTGCCTGGAGTCCAGGGCTGAGCTCCTACGAGCAGTACTTC
-	TRBD2	TRBJ2-1	TRBV5-1	CASSLGTSGREFF	TGCGCCAGCAGCTTGGGGACTAGCGGGAGGGAGTTCTTC
-	-	TRBJ1-2	TRBV4-2	CATGYGNRAGGYTF	TGTGCCACCGGCTACGGAAACAGGGCGGGCGGCTACACCTTC
-	-	TRBJ1-5	TRBV19	CASSTPQGYQPQHF	TGTGCCAGTAGTACACCCCAGGGGTATCAGCCCCAGCATTTT
-	-	TRBJ1-2	TRBV19	CASSISGDFNYGYTF	TGTGCCAGTAGTATATCGGGGGACTTTAACTATGGCTACACCTTC
-	TRBD1	TRBJ2-5	TRBV29-1	CSVDGQGEETQYF	TGCAGCGTTGACGGTCAGGGGGAGGAGACCCAGTACTTC
few	-	TRBJ2-1	TRBV11-3	CASSLGRGTYNEQFF	TGTGCCAGCAGCTTAGGCAGGGGTACCTACAATGAGCAGTTCTTC
-	TRBD1	TRBJ1-5	TRBV27	CASSSDRGQGNQPQHF	TGTGCCAGCAGCTCCGACAGGGGGCAAGGCAATCAGCCCCAGCATTTT
-	TRBD2	TRBJ2-7	TRBV30	CAWSSGLAGGNEQYF	TGTGCCTGGAGCTCGGGACTAGCGGGAGGGAACGAGCAGTACTTC
-	-	TRBJ1-2	TRBV5-1	CASTPSLPANYGYTF	TGCGCCAGCACCCCATCCCTCCCGGCTAACTATGGCTACACCTTC
-	-	TRBJ1-3	TRBV6-6	CASSSPGTHGNTIYF	TGTGCCAGCAGTTCCCCCGGGACTCACGGGAACACCATATATTTT
-	TRBD1	TRBJ2-4	TRBV19	CASSPLTGGADIQYF	TGTGCCAGTAGTCCATTGACAGGGGGCGCGGACATTCAGTACTTC
few	TRBD1	TRBJ1-2	TRBV30	CARRGTGAYGYTF	TGTGCCCGGAGGGGGACAGGAGCTTACGGCTACACCTTC
-	TRBD1	TRBJ1-1	TRBV11-2	CASSRDRWGAFF	TGTGCCAGCAGCCGGGACAGATGGGGAGCTTTCTTT
few	-	TRBJ2-3	TRBV7-9	CASSRGGAGTDTQYF	TGTGCCAGCAGCAGAGGTGGGGCGGGCACAGATACGCAGTATTTT
-	-	TRBJ1-1	TRBV19	CASSPPGSNTEAFF	TGTGCCAGTAGTCCTCCAGGGTCGAACACTGAAGCTTTCTTT
-	TRBD1	TRBJ1-1	TRBV5-8	CASRQTGTGEGTEAFF	TGTGCCAGCAGGCAAACCGGGACAGGGGAAGGTACTGAAGCTTTCTTT
-	TRBD1	TRBJ2-5	TRBV5-1	CASSLGQGEETQYF	TGCGCCAGCAGCTTGGGACAGGGGGAAGAGACCCAGTACTTC
-	TRBD2	TRBJ2-3	TRBV10-3	CAISAGVAGRPLTDTQYF	TGTGCCATCAGTGCGGGGGTAGCGGGAAGGCCTCTCACAGATACGCAGTATTTT
-	TRBD2	TRBJ2-3	TRBV6-5	CASSYSGLATDTQYF	TGTGCCAGCAGTTACTCTGGACTAGCGACAGATACGCAGTATTTT
-	TRBD2	TRBJ2-7	TRBV9	CASSVFSAGGGNEQYF	TGTGCCAGCAGCGTTTTTTCGGCGGGGGGCGGTAACGAGCAGTACTTC
-	-	TRBJ1-4	TRBV3-1/TRBV3-2	CASSQETFNEKLFF	TGTGCCAGCAGCCAGGAGACTTTTAATGAAAAACTGTTTTTT
-	-	TRBJ1-2	TRBV6-5	CASSPSPRVGYTF	TGTGCCAGCAGCCCCTCGCCGCGGGTTGGCTACACCTTC
-	-	TRBJ2-2	TRBV6-2/TRBV6-3	CASSYRALQGTGELFF	TGTGCCAGCAGTTACCGCGCCTTACAGGGTACCGGGGAGCTGTTTTTT
-	-	TRBJ2-3	TRBV11-2	CASSLRASTDTQYF	TGTGCCAGCAGCCTGAGGGCCAGCACAGATACGCAGTATTTT
-	-	TRBJ2-3	TRBV15	CATSRDLGGGPPDTQYF	TGTGCCACCAGCAGAGATCTGGGGGGGGGCCCCCCAGATACGCAGTATTTT
-	TRBD2	TRBJ2-3	TRBV13	CASSFSGRASADTQYF	TGTGCCAGCAGCTTCAGCGGGAGGGCCTCCGCAGATACGCAGTATTTT
-	-	TRBJ1-5	TRBV2	CASSEPGYNQPQHF	TGTGCCAGCAGCGAGCCGGGATACAATCAGCCCCAGCATTTT
once	TRBD1	TRBJ2-5	TRBV15	CATSSTGEWETQYF	TGTGCCACCAGCAGTACAGGGGAATGGGAGACCCAGTACTTC
few	TRBD2	TRBJ2-7	TRBV7-2	CASSLASSGGREQYF	TGTGCCAGCAGCTTAGCGTCTTCGGGGGGTCGGGAGCAGTACTTC
-	TRBD2	TRBJ2-5	TRBV12-3/TRBV12-4	CASSIAGEETQYF	TGTGCCAGCAGTATAGCGGGAGAGGAGACCCAGTACTTC
-	-	TRBJ1-3	TRBV6-6	CASSAKSRGGNTIYF	TGTGCCAGCAGTGCCAAATCCAGGGGTGGAAACACCATATATTTT
-	-	TRBJ2-3	TRBV24-1	CATSDLSSPTQYF	TGTGCCACCAGTGATTTGTCCTCCCCTACGCAGTATTTT
-	TRBD2	TRBJ2-3	TRBV5-1	CASSLGLAGGYYLDTQYF	TGCGCCAGCAGCTTGGGACTAGCGGGGGGCTATTACCTAGATACGCAGTATTTT
-	TRBD2	TRBJ2-1	TRBV5-1	CASSPRTSGRFNEQFF	TGCGCCAGCAGCCCCCGGACTAGCGGGAGATTCAATGAGCAGTTCTTC
-	-	TRBJ1-2	TRBV5-1	CASSLILTAAVGGYTF	TGCGCCAGCAGCTTGATCTTGACCGCAGCGGTGGGTGGCTACACCTTC
few	-	TRBJ2-1	TRBV2	CASSEETASYNEQFF	TGTGCCAGCAGTGAGGAGACAGCCTCCTACAATGAGCAGTTCTTC
-	TRBD1	TRBJ2-7	TRBV2	CASSAGQVLSEQYF	TGTGCCAGCAGTGCTGGACAGGTCTTGTCCGAGCAGTACTTC
-	-	TRBJ2-7	TRBV24-1	CATSDFRGDF	TGTGCCACCAGTGATTTTAGGGGTGACTTC
-	TRBD2	TRBJ2-3	TRBV2	CASPGGGYTQYF	TGTGCCAGCCCCGGCGGGGGATATACGCAGTATTTT
few	TRBD1	TRBJ2-5	TRBV7-2	CASSLSKGQGQETQYF	TGTGCCAGCAGCTTAAGTAAGGGACAGGGGCAAGAGACCCAGTACTTC
-	TRBD2	TRBJ2-7	TRBV5-6	CASRSRASGGYEQYF	TGTGCCAGCAGGTCCAGAGCTAGCGGGGGCTACGAGCAGTACTTC
-	TRBD2	TRBJ2-2	TRBV4-1	CASSLTGGRNTGELFF	TGCGCCAGCAGCCTAACGGGGGGGCGGAACACCGGGGAGCTGTTTTTT